This note documents a single T cell receptor beta chain sequence. Its antigen is unidentified. These data are taken from a study of OX40 agonist ivuxolimab in advanced cancers. At the level of the study: The treatment was a fully human IgG2 OX40 agonist, ivuxolimab. Patients treated during dose escalation were battling hepatocellular carcinoma, melanoma, renal cell or head and neck cancer. At 0.01 to 10 mg/kg, ivuxolimab was administered intravenously to patients every 2 weeks. Study-wide findings and caveats: Relative to CD4+, CD8+ T cells held more expanded clones on average.

Trimming removed 5 bases from V and 0 bases from J; junction bases left unmatched: 5. The germline CDR1 and CDR2 sequences are MNHEY and SVGAGI. The CDR3 is 15 amino acids. Measured with immunoSEQ multiplex PCR; TCRdb has only the in-frame clones, and not every one. The sample has tens of thousands of clones, about 85% seen once; the top ten hold around 0.76%. The rearrangement links TRBV6-5 to TRBJ2-7; 9 nucleotides match TRBD1. The sequence came from an adult with an advanced solid tumor such as melanoma, head and neck, liver or kidney cancer. The specimen was CD4+ or CD8+ T cells sorted from blood, collected in a trial of the OX40 agonist ivuxolimab. CDR3 loop: CASSKSGQGSYEQYF. The CDR3 coding sequence is TGTGCCAGCAGTAAATCGGGACAGGGCTCCTACGAGCAGTACTTC.